Listed here are 27 T cell receptor beta chains from one sample, sequenced in a study of T-cell reconstitution after alpha-beta-depleted transplantation in children. Unique molecular identifiers were incorporated when the TCRbeta library was constructed. TCRdb reprocessed the PCR reads via MiXCR and lists one record per CDR3 protein. The top ten hold approximately 5% of the sample, which has approximately 420,000 distinct CDR3 sequences, approximately 11% seen once. This sample comprised PBMCs from the stem cell graft donor, obtained from the stem cell graft. These receptors were obtained from a human donor who donated a stem cell graft to a child with acute myeloid leukemia.

This clonotype was detected a few times. The CDR3 coding sequence is TGCGCCAGCAGCCAAGGGACAGGGGAAGGCTACACCTTC. Translation gives CASSQGTGEGYTF. This chain joins TRBV4-1 and TRBJ1-2; TRBD1 agrees at 9 bases. In germline, CDR1 is MGHRA, CDR2 YSYEKL. The CDR3 sequence is 13 residues long. Trimming took 1 base from V and 8 from J; bases not matched to a gene: 2.

This clonotype has only one observation. The chain links TRBV19 to TRBJ2-5, with D perhaps matching TRBD1 (8 bases). CDR3 length: 17 residues. Looked up from germline, CDR1 is LNHDA and CDR2 is SQIVND (reference sequence). V was shortened by 5 bases and J by 4 bases, with 23 bases between the two germline ends. CDR3 nucleotide sequence: TGTGCCAGTAGTCCGCAAACAGGGGGGGGTTGGGGAGAGACCCAGTACTTC. This translates into CASSPQTGGGWGETQYF.

This clonotype was counted between two and nine times. This chain connects TRBV6-1 to TRBJ2-3; no clear D gene. The ends were cut back, 8 bases at V and 5 bases at J, with 14 bases in the middle. The CDR3 has 13 amino acids. Germline V gene lookup returns CDR1 MNHNS and CDR2 SASEGT. The CDR3 spells CASHPSYGDTQYF. In DNA form, the CDR3 reads TGTGCCAGCCACCCTTCCTACGGAGATACGCAGTATTTT.

This chain uses TRBV5-5 with TRBJ2-1, with D possibly TRBD1 on 6 matching bases. With 7 bases removed from V and 4 bases from J, the gap between germline ends came to 21 bases. Germline CDR1 is SGHKS and CDR2 is YYEKEE (reference sequence). This CDR3 contains 16 residues. The CDR3 nucleotides read TGTGCCAGCGGTGGGTCGGACAGCAACGTTTACAATGAGCAGTTCTTC. This translates into CASGGSDSNVYNEQFF.

This clonotype appeared once. V usage is TRBV5-4 and J usage is TRBJ1-2; D is ambiguous. Per germline, CDR1 SGHNT and CDR2 YYREEE (reference sequence). This CDR3 is 15 amino acids long. Trimming took 3 bases from V and 4 from J, leaving 16 bases between them. CDR3 DNA sequence: TGTGCCAGCAGCTCGGCGGCCTACAGAAGCTATGGCTACACCTTC. Translation gives CASSSAAYRSYGYTF.

About this clonotype: At one end, the junction sequence differs from germline, possibly due to a read error. The chain has TRBV4-3 and TRBJ1-2; D is perhaps TRBD1 (6 bases). CDR1 is LGHNA, CDR2 YSLEER, per germline. The CDR3 loop spans 15 amino acids. The CDR3 DNA reads as TGCGCCAGCAGCCAAGAACCAGGGGCTAACTCTGGCTACACCTTC. This sequence encodes CASSQEPGANSGYTF.

This clonotype was seen many times. The genes are TRBV4-3 and TRBJ2-3; TRBD2 matches at 10 bases. Trimming removed 0 bases from V and 5 bases from J; junction bases left unmatched: 8. This CDR3 comprises 17 residues. From germline, CDR1 is LGHNA and CDR2 YSLEER. The CDR3 here is CASSQEGLAGVQDTQYF. CDR3 bases: TGCGCCAGCAGCCAAGAGGGGCTAGCGGGAGTTCAAGATACGCAGTATTTT.

The chain joins TRBV12-3 or TRBV12-4 to TRBJ2-7, with 8 bases lining up with TRBD2. This CDR3 spans 19 amino acids. V shed 3 bases, J shed 0 bases, and the junction held 16 bases outside the gene matches. DNA of the CDR3: TGTGCCAGCAGTTTTAGGATCGCGAAGCGGGAGCTCTCCTCCTACGAGCAGTACTTC. Amino acids: CASSFRIAKRELSSYEQYF.

This clonotype was seen more than once but under ten times. The chain joins TRBV6-2 or TRBV6-3 to TRBJ2-1, with no clear D. V was pared by 7 bases and J by 8 bases, with 18 bases between. The CDR3 has 14 residues. The germline CDR1 and CDR2 sequences are MNHEY and SVGEGT. The CDR3 sequence is CASTADELRDEQFF. The CDR3 region has the DNA TGTGCCAGCACCGCCGACGAATTACGGGATGAGCAGTTCTTC.

To note about this clonotype: Germline and junction disagree at one end, which may indicate a read error. The gene calls are TRBV4-1 and TRBJ1-1, with D perhaps matching TRBD1 (6 bases). In germline, CDR1 is MGHRA, CDR2 YSYEKL. The CDR3 totals 19 residues. The CDR3 spells CASSQWFGGSEGMNPEAFF. The CDR3 nucleotides are TGCGCAAGCAGCCAGTGGTTCGGGGGCTCCGAAGGGATGAACCCTGAAGCTTTCTTT.

Of note for this clonotype: A junction end diverges from the germline sequence, so it may reflect a read error. The rearrangement joins TRBV11-2 to TRBJ2-3; 13 nucleotides line up with TRBD2. CDR1 is SGHAT, CDR2 FQNNGV, per germline. CDR3 length equals 19 residues. The CDR3, as DNA: TGTGCCAGCAGTTCCCCGGGACTAGCGGGACGGCCGGGCACAGATACGCAGTATTTC. Translating gives CASSSPGLAGRPGTDTQYF.

J is TRBJ2-1 and V is TRBV11-1; a weak D match, TRBD1 (6 bases). Germline CDR1 SGHAT, CDR2 FQDESV (reference sequence). V dropped 1 base and J dropped 13 bases, with 8 bases sitting between them. The CDR3 is 11 residues long. CDR3 amino acids: CASSLGQDQFF. The CDR3 region has the DNA TGTGCCAGCAGCTTAGGACAGGACCAGTTCTTC. Using reference TRBV11-1 and TRBJ2-1 for the parts outside the CDR3, the full variable domain is EAEVAQSPRYKITEKSQAVAFWCDPISGHATLYWYRQILGQGPELLVQFQDESVVDDSQLPKDRFSAERLKGVDSTLKIQPAELGDSAMYLCASSLGQDQFFGPGTRLTVL.

This clonotype showed up many times. The V gene is TRBV2, the J gene TRBJ2-7, with 8 bases fitting TRBD1. The CDR3 is 14 residues long. Germline V gene sequence: CDR1 SNHLY, CDR2 FYNNEI. J lost 3 bases, V lost 2 bases, and 3 bases had no gene match. DNA of the CDR3: TGTGCCAGCAGTGAAAGAGACAGGGGCTACGAGCAGTACTTC. Translating gives CASSERDRGYEQYF.

This clonotype was seen only a few times. This chain uses TRBV7-9 with TRBJ2-5, with D perhaps TRBD2 (7 bases). Trimming stripped 8 bases from V and 3 bases from J, with 16 bases between. The CDR3 contains 14 residues. The germline V gene encodes CDR1 SEHNR and CDR2 FQNEAQ (reference sequence). CDR3 in DNA: TGTGCCAGCGGCCTCGGGGGGCCTAAAGAGACCCAGTACTTC. Protein: CASGLGGPKETQYF.

This clonotype was seen at least ten times. The V gene is TRBV7-9, the J gene TRBJ2-7; tentatively, D is TRBD2 (5 bases). This CDR3 contains 13 residues. V lost 0 bases and J 4 bases, leaving 7 bases between the germline ends. Germline V gene sequence: CDR1 SEHNR, CDR2 FQNEAQ (reference sequence). CDR3 sequence reads: CASSLAEAYEQYV. Written as DNA, the CDR3 is TGTGCCAGCAGCTTAGCGGAGGCATACGAGCAGTACGTC.

The V and J genes are TRBV25-1 and TRBJ2-1; TRBD2 is a possible D gene (6 bases). Looked up from germline, CDR1 is MGHDK and CDR2 is SYGVNS. The CDR3 contains 14 residues. Trimming took off 6 bases at V and 3 bases at J, with 12 bases between the two ends. The CDR3 DNA reads TGTGCCAGCAGAGGTAGCGGAAACTACAATGAGCAGTTCTTC. It is translated as CASRGSGNYNEQFF.

CDR3 sequence: CASSWGLSSLSYNEQFF. In DNA, the CDR3 is TGCGCCAGCAGCTGGGGACTAAGTAGCCTCTCCTACAATGAGCAGTTCTTC. The rearrangement joins TRBV5-1 to TRBJ2-1, with 7 nucleotides matching TRBD2. The CDR3 extends over 17 amino acids. Germline trimming cut 3 bases from V and 0 bases from J; bases unmatched to any gene: 9. Germline V gives CDR1 SGHRS, CDR2 YFSETQ.

This chain uses TRBV10-3 with TRBJ2-5; TRBD1 or TRBD2 may be the D gene (6 bases each). CDR3 length equals 15 residues. V was pared by 9 bases and J by 0 bases, with 17 bases between. CDR1 and CDR2 (germline): ENHRY, SYGVKD. The CDR3 coding sequence is TGTGCCATTAACGGGGGCGGAAAAAACCAAGAGACCCAGTACTTC. Translating it yields CAINGGGKNQETQYF.

The chain is built from TRBV12-3 or TRBV12-4 and TRBJ1-4; TRBD1 agrees at 7 bases. Unmatched junction bases numbered 8, after V lost 6 bases and J lost 1 base. CDR3 size: 16 residues. The CDR3 DNA sequence: TGTGCCAGCAGCTTATACAGGACAGGAACTAATGAAAAACTGTTTTTT. Translating it yields CASSLYRTGTNEKLFF.

This clonotype was seen only a few times. V usage is TRBV4-2 and J usage is TRBJ1-5; D is uncertain. The CDR3 has 16 residues. The germline CDR1 and CDR2 sequences are LGHNA and YNFKEQ. Trimming removed 0 bases from V and 7 bases from J, with 16 bases in between. CDR3 residues: CASSQDSGNPGQPQHF. CDR3 DNA: TGTGCCAGCAGCCAAGATTCGGGGAACCCGGGACAGCCCCAGCATTTT.

The CDR3 protein is CASSQALSYPPQASSGNTIYF. For the CDR3, the DNA is TGTGCCAGCAGCCAAGCCCTGTCCTATCCACCCCAGGCGAGCTCTGGAAACACCATATATTTT. The chain joins TRBV3-1 to TRBJ1-3; D is uncertain. CDR1 is LGHDT, CDR2 YNNKEL, per germline (reference sequence). V gave up 1 base and J gave up 0 bases, with 25 bases separating them. This CDR3 region has 21 residues.

The chain recombines TRBV20-1 with TRBJ2-7, with D maybe TRBD1 (5 bases). Germline V gene lookup returns CDR1 DFQATT and CDR2 SNEGSKA (reference sequence). The V end was cut by 3 bases, the J end by 3 bases, with 12 bases between. The CDR3 has 13 amino acids. CDR3: CSASDPGIYEQYF. For the CDR3, the DNA is TGCAGTGCTAGTGATCCAGGGATCTACGAGCAGTACTTC.

The chain links TRBV10-3 to TRBJ2-3; 7 nucleotides agree with TRBD1. The V segment lost 11 bases and the J segment 6 bases; nucleotides outside the gene matches: 2. The CDR3 is made up of 10 amino acids. CDR1 is ENHRY and CDR2 is SYGVKD in the germline V gene. Written as DNA, the CDR3 is TGTGCCGCCAGGGGGGATACGCAGTATTTT. This gives the protein CAARGDTQYF.

Many counts were recorded for this clonotype. The chain couples TRBV2 to TRBJ1-1; the D is unclear. Germline V gives CDR1 SNHLY, CDR2 FYNNEI. The V gene lost 0 bases and the J gene lost 7 bases, with 6 bases spanning the gap. This CDR3 comprises 12 residues. The CDR3 DNA reads as TGTGCCAGCAGTGAAGCATGGGGTGAAGCTTTCTTT. The encoded protein is CASSEAWGEAFF.

The sample holds a few counts of this clonotype. The chain is built from TRBV20-1 and TRBJ2-1; D is perhaps TRBD1 or TRBD2 (5 bases each). From germline, CDR1 is DFQATT and CDR2 SNEGSKA (reference sequence). V lost 1 base, J lost 0 bases, and 10 bases lay in between. CDR3 size: 15 residues. The CDR3 coding sequence is TGCAGTGCTAGAGGGCATGGGGGCTCCTACAATGAGCAGTTCTTC. Translating it yields CSARGHGGSYNEQFF.

This clonotype was counted a few times. The chain couples TRBV20-1 to TRBJ2-7; D is perhaps TRBD1 (6 bases). Per germline, CDR1 DFQATT and CDR2 SNEGSKA (reference sequence). The CDR3 is 12 residues long. Trimming shortened V by 5 bases and J by 3 bases, and 11 bases separated the two germline ends. The DNA of the CDR3 is TGCAGTGCTCGTGGACAGAACTACGAGCAGTACTTC. Its protein is CSARGQNYEQYF.

This clonotype was counted only a few times. The rearrangement joins TRBV5-5 to TRBJ2-7; D ambiguous. The germline V gene encodes CDR1 SGHKS and CDR2 YYEKEE (reference sequence). Trimming took 1 base from V and 6 from J, leaving 5 bases between them. The CDR3 extends over 11 amino acids. As DNA, the CDR3 is TGTGCCAGCAGCTTGCGATTCGAGCAGTACTTC. Protein product: CASSLRFEQYF.